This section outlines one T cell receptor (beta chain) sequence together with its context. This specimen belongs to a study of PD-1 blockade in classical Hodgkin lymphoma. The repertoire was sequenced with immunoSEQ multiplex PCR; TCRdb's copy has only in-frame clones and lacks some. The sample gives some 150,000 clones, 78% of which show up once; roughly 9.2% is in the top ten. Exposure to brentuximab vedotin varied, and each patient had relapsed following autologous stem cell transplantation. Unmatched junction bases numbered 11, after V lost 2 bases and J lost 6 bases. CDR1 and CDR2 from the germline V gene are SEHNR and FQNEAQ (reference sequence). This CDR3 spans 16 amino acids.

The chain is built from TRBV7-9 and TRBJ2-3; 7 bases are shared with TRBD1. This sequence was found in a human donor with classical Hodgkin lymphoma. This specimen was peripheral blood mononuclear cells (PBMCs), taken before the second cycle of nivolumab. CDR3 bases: TGTGCCAGCAGCTTATTAATCAGGACAGGTGGGGATACGCAGTATTTT. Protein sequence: CASSLLIRTGGDTQYF.